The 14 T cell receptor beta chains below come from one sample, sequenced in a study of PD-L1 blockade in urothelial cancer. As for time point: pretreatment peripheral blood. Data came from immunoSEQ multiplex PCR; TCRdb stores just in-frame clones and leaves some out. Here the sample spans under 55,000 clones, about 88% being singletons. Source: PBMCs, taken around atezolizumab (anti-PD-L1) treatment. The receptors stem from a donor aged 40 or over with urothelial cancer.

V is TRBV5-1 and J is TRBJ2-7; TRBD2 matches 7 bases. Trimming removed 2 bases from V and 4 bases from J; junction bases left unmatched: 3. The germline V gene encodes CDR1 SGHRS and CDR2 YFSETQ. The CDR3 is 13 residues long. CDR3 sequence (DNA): TGCGCCAGCAGCTTTCGAGCGGGATACGAGCAGTACTTC. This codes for CASSFRAGYEQYF.

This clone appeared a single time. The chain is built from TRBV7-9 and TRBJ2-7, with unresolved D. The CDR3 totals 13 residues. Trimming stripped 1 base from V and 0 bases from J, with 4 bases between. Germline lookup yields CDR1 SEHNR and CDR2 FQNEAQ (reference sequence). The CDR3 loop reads CASSLGRSYEQYF. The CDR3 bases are TGTGCCAGCAGCTTAGGTCGCTCCTACGAGCAGTACTTC.

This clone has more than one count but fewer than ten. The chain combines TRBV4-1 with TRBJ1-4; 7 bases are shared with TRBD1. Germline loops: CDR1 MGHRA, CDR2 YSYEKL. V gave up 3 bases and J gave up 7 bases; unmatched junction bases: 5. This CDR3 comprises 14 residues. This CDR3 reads CASSQKGTVEKLFF. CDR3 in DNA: TGCGCCAGCAGCCAGAAGGGGACAGTTGAAAAACTGTTTTTT.

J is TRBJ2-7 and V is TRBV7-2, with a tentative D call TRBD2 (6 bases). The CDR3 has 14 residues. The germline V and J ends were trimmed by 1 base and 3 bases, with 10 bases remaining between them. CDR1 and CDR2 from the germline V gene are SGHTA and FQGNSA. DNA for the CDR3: TGTGCCAGCAGCTTAGGGTGGGAGGACTACGAGCAGTACTTC. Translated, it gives CASSLGWEDYEQYF.

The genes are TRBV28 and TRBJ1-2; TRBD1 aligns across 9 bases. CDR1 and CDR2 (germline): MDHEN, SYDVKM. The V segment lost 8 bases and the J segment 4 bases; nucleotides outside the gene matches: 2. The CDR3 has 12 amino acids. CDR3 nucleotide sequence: TGTGCCAGCGGGACAGGGTCCTATGGCTACACCTTC. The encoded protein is CASGTGSYGYTF.

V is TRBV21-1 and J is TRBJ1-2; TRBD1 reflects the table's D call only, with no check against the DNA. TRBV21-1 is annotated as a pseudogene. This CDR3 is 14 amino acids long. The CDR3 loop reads CASSRVRDTYGYTF. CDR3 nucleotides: TGTGCCAGCAGCAGGGTGAGGGACACCTATGGCTACACCTTC.

CDR3 residues: CASNLGGPRETQYF. CDR3 nucleotides: TGCGCCAGCAATTTGGGGGGGCCCCGGGAGACCCAGTACTTC. The rearrangement joins TRBV5-1 to TRBJ2-5, with D possibly being TRBD2 (7 bases). V was shortened by 6 bases and J by 5 bases, with 17 bases between the two germline ends. The CDR3 extends over 14 amino acids. The V gene's germline CDR1 is SGHRS and CDR2 YFSETQ.

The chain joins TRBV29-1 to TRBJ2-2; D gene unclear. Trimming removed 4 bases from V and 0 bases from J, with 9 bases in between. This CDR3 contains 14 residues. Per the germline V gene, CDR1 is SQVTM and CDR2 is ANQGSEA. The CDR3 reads CSVVGRTNTGELFF. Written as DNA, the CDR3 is TGCAGCGTTGTGGGCAGGACGAACACCGGGGAGCTGTTTTTT.

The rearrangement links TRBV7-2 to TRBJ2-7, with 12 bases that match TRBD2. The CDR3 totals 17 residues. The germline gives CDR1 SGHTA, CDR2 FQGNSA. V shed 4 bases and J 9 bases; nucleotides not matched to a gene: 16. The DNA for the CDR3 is TGTGCCAGCAGCTCCAGGTCCCTAGCGGGAGGGCCTGGTGCGCAGTACTTC. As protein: CASSSRSLAGGPGAQYF. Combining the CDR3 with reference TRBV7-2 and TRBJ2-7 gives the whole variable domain GAGVSQSPSNKVTEKGKDVELRCDPISGHTALYWYRQSLGQGLEFLIYFQGNSAPDKSGLPSDRFSAERTGGSVSTLTIQRTQQEDSAVYLCASSSRSLAGGPGAQYFGPGTRLTVT.

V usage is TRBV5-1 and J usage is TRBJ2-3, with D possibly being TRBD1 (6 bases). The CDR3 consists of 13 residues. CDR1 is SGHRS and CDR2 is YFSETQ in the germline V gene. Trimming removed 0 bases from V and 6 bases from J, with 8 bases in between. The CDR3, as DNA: TGCGCCAGCAGCTTGGGACAGGATGATACGCAGTATTTT. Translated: CASSLGQDDTQYF.

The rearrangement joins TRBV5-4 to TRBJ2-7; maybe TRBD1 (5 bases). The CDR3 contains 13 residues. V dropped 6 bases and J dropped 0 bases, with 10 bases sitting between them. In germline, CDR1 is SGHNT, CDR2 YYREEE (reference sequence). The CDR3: CASKPGYSYEQYF. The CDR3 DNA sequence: TGTGCCAGCAAGCCAGGGTACTCCTACGAGCAGTACTTC.

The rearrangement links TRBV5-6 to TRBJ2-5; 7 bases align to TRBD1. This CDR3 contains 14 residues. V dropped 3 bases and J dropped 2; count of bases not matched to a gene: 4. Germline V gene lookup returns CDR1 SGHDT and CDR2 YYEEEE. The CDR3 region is CASSSRDRQETQYF. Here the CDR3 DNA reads TGTGCCAGCAGCTCGAGGGACAGACAAGAGACCCAGTACTTC.

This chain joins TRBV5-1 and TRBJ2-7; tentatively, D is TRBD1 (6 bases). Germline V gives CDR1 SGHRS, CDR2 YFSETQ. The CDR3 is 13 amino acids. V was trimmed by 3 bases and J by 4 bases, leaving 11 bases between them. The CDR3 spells CASSSLDSYEQYF. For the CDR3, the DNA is TGCGCCAGCAGCTCCCTGGACAGTTACGAGCAGTACTTC.

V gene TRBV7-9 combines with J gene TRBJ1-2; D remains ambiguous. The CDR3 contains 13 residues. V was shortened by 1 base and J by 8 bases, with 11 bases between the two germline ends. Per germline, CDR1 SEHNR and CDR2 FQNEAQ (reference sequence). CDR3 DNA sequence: TGTGCCAGCAGCTTAGGGGAGGAAGGCGGCTACACCTTC. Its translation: CASSLGEEGGYTF.